This TCR beta chain was identified during a study of blood T cell repertoires in COVID-19. Germline V gives CDR1 SEHNR, CDR2 FQNEAQ (reference sequence). V gave up 5 bases and J gave up 4 bases, with 18 bases separating them. CDR3 size: 15 residues. This clone turned up a few times. Only in-frame clones appear in the TCRdb table, and some are missing; sequencing was by immunoSEQ multiplex PCR. The sample records about 210,000 clones, 82% being singletons. The receptor comes from a middle-aged woman with acute or convalescent COVID-19. Sequencing was done on a sample of peripheral blood. V gene TRBV7-9 combines with J gene TRBJ2-7, with a possible D match to TRBD2 (6 bases). This chain's CDR3 is CASSAPGVAQYEQYF. CDR3 coding DNA: TGTGCCAGCAGCGCGCCGGGAGTCGCCCAATACGAGCAGTACTTC. Variable domain in full (rest from reference TRBV7-9 and TRBJ2-7): DTGVSQNPRHKITKRGQNVTFRCDPISEHNRLYWYRQTLGQGPEFLTYFQNEAQLEKSRLLSDRFSAERPKGSFSTLEIQRTEQGDSAMYLCASSAPGVAQYEQYFGPGTRLTVT.